This T cell receptor beta chain emerged from a study of blood T cell repertoires in COVID-19. This CDR3 has 14 residues. V was cut by 4 bases and J by 5 bases, with 11 bases left in between. CDR1 and CDR2 from the germline V gene are LNHDA and SQIVND (reference sequence). In the source study's methods: The assay estimated nucleated cells by amplifying reference gene primers. Method: immunoSEQ multiplex PCR; TCRdb's copy keeps in-frame clones and lacks some. That table gives V, J and clone size, and the DNA gave D and trimming. The sample has 150,000 to 200,000 clones, less than 90% seen once. During active infection, Seattle patients enrolled and were then monitored through disease.

Sequences were obtained from peripheral blood. The sequence was obtained from a woman aged 70 to 79 with COVID-19, enrolled during active disease. The chain is built from TRBV19 and TRBJ2-2; D might be TRBD1 (6 bases). As DNA, the CDR3 is TGTGCCAGTAGTACCGCCAGGGGTACCGGGGAGCTGTTTTTT. Amino acid sequence: CASSTARGTGELFF.